This T cell receptor (beta chain) was sequenced during a study of response to subunit inactivated influenza vaccine. TCRdb ran MiXCR on the RT-PCR reads and lists one entry per CDR3 protein. The data show 800,000 or so distinct CDR3 sequences, with over 20% seen just once and about 10% held by the top ten. In its sample, this clonotype was seen a few times. Its specificity is not known. Study outcomes and limitations: New T cells are recruited in small numbers by each seasonal influenza vaccination, according to the authors' suggestion.

CDR1 and CDR2 (germline): MNHEY, SVGAGI. CDR3 size: 15 residues. Trimming removed 0 bases at V and 8 bases at J, with 16 bases between. The TCR comes from a man aged 50-60 years who received an inactivated influenza vaccine. The sequenced sample was PBMCs from blood, obtained 5 days after vaccination. This chain links TRBV6-5 with TRBJ1-2; D is possibly TRBD1 (5 bases). The CDR3 nucleotides are TGTGCCAGCAGTTACTCGGGCAGGAAAAGGGGAGGCTACACCTTC. Residues: CASSYSGRKRGGYTF.